This TCR beta chain was sequenced in a study of blood T cell repertoires in COVID-19 (dated by TCRdb to about 2020). Broadly, across the study: Samples from collaborators originated in the United States, Italy and Spain and spanned both the acute and convalescent phases of COVID-19. The material from the prospective study consisted of cDNA or gDNA derived from T cells, B-cell-depleted T cells, or PBMCs. A de-identified subject ID, COVID-19 status, age in years and sex were almost always included in the sample metadata. Subjects who had been exposed to COVID-19, were actively infected with it, or had recovered from it provided the deeply sampled blood TCRbeta repertoires that made up the dataset. HLA class I and class II types, where available, came from metadata supplied by the sample provider rather than from assay-based typing. The repertoires were released in a freely available public database intended as a resource for research on the immune response to SARS-CoV-2. The samples were drawn from the first 160 participants of the ongoing ImmuneRACE study and from over 950 subjects provided by 6 global collaborators. Overall study outcomes, separate from this receptor: Clinical and demographic metadata were provided uncurated, with the amount varying by source and participant.

TCRbeta CDR3 regions were amplified from genomic DNA using the immunoSEQ Assay, a bias-controlled multiplex PCR. The source study handled its data this way. The number of nucleated cells in each sample was estimated by amplification of reference gene primers within the assay. To quantify the absolute abundance of each unique TCRbeta CDR3 rearrangement, sequence reads were collapsed and filtered. For each sample, productive Simpson clonality was calculated by taking the square root of Simpson's diversity index across productive rearrangements. This immuneACCESS table, as held by TCRdb, lists in-frame sequences with V and J called but not all clones. Of the missing ones, under half trace to an unresolved V gene in checked studies; the others have no known cause. The DNA gave D and trimming, while V, J and clone size come from that table. This sample has some 94,000 clones in its table, and 75% to 90% of those were observed once. The ten largest account for about 1.2% of the sample.

The junction shows trimming of 5 bases on V and 4 bases on J, plus 12 bases between the germline ends. CDR1 and CDR2 (MNHNS, SASEGT) derive from the germline V gene. Its CDR3 holds 13 amino acids, cysteine through phenylalanine. Just CDR3 DNA is preserved here, 39 bases in frame from base 1. Whole blood was collected in K2EDTA tubes by collaborating institutions according to the institutions' own protocols. For TCRbeta analysis, collaborators shipped samples as frozen whole blood, isolated PBMCs, or DNA extracted from either of those sample types. Worth noting for this clone: Its binding antigen is unknown. No base quality information exists; no much larger clone differs at one position.

The TCR comes from a human donor in a cohort sampled during active COVID-19. The V and J genes are TRBV6-1 and TRBJ2-7; perhaps TRBD1 is the D gene, with 6 bases matching. The specimen was peripheral blood. CDR3 reads: CASSFVGGYEQYF. Here is the DNA: TGTGCCAGCAGTTTCGTAGGGGGATACGAGCAGTACTTC.